These 20 T cell receptor beta chains originate from one sample sequenced in a study of cytomegalovirus exposure and HLA in healthy donors. The study ran its PCR with 60 Vbeta and 13 Jbeta primers. Method: immunoSEQ multiplex PCR; TCRdb's copy keeps in-frame clones and lacks some. The sample records roughly 60,000 clones, 70% to 75% being singletons. Material: PBMCs. The receptors come from a young woman in good health and CMV-seronegative.

The chain has TRBV11-2 and TRBJ2-5, with unresolved D. The J call may be wrong; the DNA end is better matched by TRBJ2-7. The CDR3 contains 11 residues. Germline V gene data show CDR1 as SGHAT and CDR2 as FQNNGV. Here the CDR3 reads CASSHVYEQYF. The CDR3 DNA is TGTGCCAGCAGCCACGTCTACGAGCAGTACTTC.

This clone was counted once. V and J are TRBV29-1 and TRBJ2-3, with 7 bases identical to TRBD2. The germline gives CDR1 SQVTM, CDR2 ANQGSEA. The CDR3 length is 14 residues. Trimming cost V 3 bases and J 2 bases; bases outside gene matches: 5. DNA for the CDR3: TGCAGCGTTGATCCTAGCGGAGTCACAGATACGCAGTATTTT. It yields the protein CSVDPSGVTDTQYF.

The chain employs TRBV11-2 and TRBJ2-7; perhaps TRBD1 as D (5 bases). The V and J ends lost 6 bases and 1 base respectively, with 13 bases between them. The CDR3 length is 14 residues. Germline-derived CDR1 and CDR2 are SGHAT and FQNNGV. The CDR3 reads CASRPGWSSYEQYF. The CDR3 coding sequence is TGTGCCAGCAGACCAGGGTGGTCATCCTACGAGCAGTACTTC.

The chain is built from TRBV7-9 and TRBJ1-5, with 9 nucleotides matching TRBD1. The germline gives CDR1 SEHNR, CDR2 FQNEAQ (reference sequence). V was clipped by 5 bases and J by 9 bases; unmatched bases: 8. This CDR3 spans 14 amino acids. The CDR3 sequence: CASSPEGTGWPQHF. The CDR3 DNA follows: TGTGCCAGCAGCCCCGAGGGGACAGGGTGGCCCCAGCATTTT.

This sequence joins TRBV28 and TRBJ2-7, with a weak D call TRBD1 (6 bases). The V gene lost 5 bases and the J gene lost 3 bases, with 17 bases spanning the gap. The CDR3 contains 15 residues. Germline CDR1 reads MDHEN; CDR2 reads SYDVKM. CDR3 sequence (DNA): TGTGCCAGCAGTCTACCGGGACAAACCCTCTACGAGCAGTACTTC. Residues: CASSLPGQTLYEQYF.

This chain links TRBV5-1 with TRBJ2-3; no reliable D call. V was clipped by 0 bases and J by 6 bases, with 5 bases between them. Looked up from germline, CDR1 is SGHRS and CDR2 is YFSETQ. The CDR3 consists of 12 residues. Here the CDR3 DNA reads TGCGCCAGCAGCTTGGGGGCGGATACGCAGTATTTT. Its translation is CASSLGADTQYF.

The chain is built from TRBV6-6 and TRBJ2-7; the D gene is possibly TRBD1 (5 bases). From germline, CDR1 is MNHNY and CDR2 SVGAGI (reference sequence). CDR3 length equals 12 residues. V was trimmed by 2 bases and J by 5 bases, leaving 7 bases between them. The CDR3 nucleotides are TGTGCCAGCAGTTACAGGGGCGACGAGCAGTACTTC. It yields the protein CASSYRGDEQYF.

The chain combines TRBV7-2 with TRBJ2-5; D might be TRBD1 (5 bases). The J call may be faulty, since TRBJ2-7 better matches the DNA end. Germline V gene sequence: CDR1 SGHTA, CDR2 FQGNSA. The CDR3 has 13 amino acids. CDR3 residues: CASSSNQGYEQYF. CDR3 in DNA: TGTGCCAGCAGCTCTAATCAGGGCTACGAGCAGTACTTC.

The chain's CDR3 is CASSPQGGNTEAFF. For the CDR3, the DNA is TGCGCCAGCAGCCCTCAGGGGGGGAACACTGAAGCTTTCTTT. The chain is built from TRBV4-1 and TRBJ1-1; 7 nucleotides line up with TRBD1. Looked up from germline, CDR1 is MGHRA and CDR2 is YSYEKL. This CDR3 spans 14 amino acids. V shed 4 bases and J 1 base; nucleotides not matched to a gene: 3.

There are a few counts of this clone. The V call is TRBV5-4, the J call TRBJ2-2; D remains unclear. Germline V gives CDR1 SGHNT, CDR2 YYREEE (reference sequence). The CDR3 runs 15 residues. V shed 0 bases and J shed 5 bases, with 11 bases lying between them. This chain's CDR3 is CASSLVSGNTGELFF. The CDR3 DNA reads TGTGCCAGCAGCTTGGTCTCAGGCAATACCGGGGAGCTGTTTTTT.

CDR3 region: CASSLTGNLQNNEQFF. The CDR3 nucleotides are TGTGCCAGCAGCCTAACCGGGAACCTTCAAAACAATGAGCAGTTCTTC. The V gene is TRBV9, the J gene TRBJ2-1; the D gene is possibly TRBD2 (5 bases). Germline values: CDR1 SGDLS, CDR2 YYNGEE. The CDR3 loop spans 16 amino acids. The V and J ends lost 4 bases and 5 bases respectively, with 19 bases between them.

This chain uses TRBV6-1 with TRBJ2-2; 8 positions match TRBD2. CDR3 length equals 15 residues. Germline assignment: CDR1 MNHNS and CDR2 SASEGT. The V and J ends lost 6 bases and 7 bases, in that order; junction bases with no gene match: 10. The CDR3 here is CASSPGLGEGGELFF. The DNA of the CDR3 is TGTGCCAGCAGCCCGGGACTAGGGGAAGGCGGGGAGCTGTTTTTT.

This clone was recorded once. The gene calls are TRBV28 and TRBJ2-1; TRBD2 is a possible D gene (5 bases). V gave up 5 bases and J gave up 3 bases, with 14 bases separating them. Germline V gives CDR1 MDHEN, CDR2 SYDVKM. The CDR3 is 15 residues long. The CDR3 nucleotides are TGTGCCAGCAGTCCCCCCTCCGGGAACTACAATGAGCAGTTCTTC. This codes for CASSPPSGNYNEQFF.

V and J are TRBV5-4 and TRBJ2-7; 12 bases are a match to TRBD2. The CDR3 sequence is 17 residues long. Germline V gives CDR1 SGHNT, CDR2 YYREEE (reference sequence). With V trimmed by 1 base and J by 0 bases, 5 bases remained unmatched. The CDR3 nucleotides are TGTGCCAGCAGCTTGCGGGCGACTAGCGGGAGCTCCTACGAGCAGTACTTC. Amino acid sequence: CASSLRATSGSSYEQYF.

The chain combines TRBV27 with TRBJ2-2, with 10 bases lining up with TRBD2. Germline V gives CDR1 MNHEY, CDR2 SMNVEV (reference sequence). Trimming took 3 bases from V and 4 from J; bases not matched to a gene: 5. The CDR3 is 16 amino acids. The CDR3 region is CASSFLASGSTGELFF. The CDR3 DNA reads TGTGCCAGCAGTTTCTTGGCTAGCGGGAGCACCGGGGAGCTGTTTTTT.

This clone has a handful of counts. J is TRBJ1-3 and V is TRBV19; D is unresolved. The CDR3 is made up of 14 amino acids. V was clipped by 3 bases and J by 0 bases, with 6 bases between them. Germline values: CDR1 LNHDA, CDR2 SQIVND (reference sequence). The CDR3 sequence: CASSIDISGNTIYF. The CDR3 region has the DNA TGTGCCAGTAGTATTGACATCTCTGGAAACACCATATATTTT.

The chain recombines TRBV5-1 with TRBJ2-1; the match to TRBD2 covers 9 bases. With V trimmed by 4 bases and J by 5 bases, 10 bases remained unmatched. Germline V gene sequence: CDR1 SGHRS, CDR2 YFSETQ. CDR3 length: 16 residues. The DNA of the CDR3 is TGCGCCAGCAGCGGAGTAGCGGGAGAAGGTAACAATGAGCAGTTCTTC. This translates into CASSGVAGEGNNEQFF.

This chain links TRBV5-4 with TRBJ2-1; 7 bases map to TRBD2. Germline V CDR1 and CDR2: SGHNT, YYREEE (reference sequence). The CDR3 covers 14 residues. V shed 3 bases, J shed 8 bases, and the junction held 8 bases outside the gene matches. The chain's CDR3 is CASSYWEGLYEQFF. CDR3 coding DNA: TGTGCCAGCAGCTACTGGGAGGGCCTCTATGAGCAGTTCTTC.

The chain links TRBV6-5 to TRBJ2-7; D is perhaps TRBD2 (6 bases). Germline values: CDR1 MNHEY, CDR2 SVGAGI. This CDR3 spans 12 amino acids. V was shortened by 7 bases and J by 4 bases, with 11 bases between the two germline ends. The CDR3 DNA reads as TGTGCCAGCAACGCCGGGACTTACGAGCAGTACGTC. This codes for CASNAGTYEQYV.

V is TRBV7-9 and J is TRBJ1-2; weak D call: TRBD1 (6 bases). This CDR3 comprises 15 residues. Trimming removed 5 bases at V and 4 bases at J, with 17 bases between. Germline values: CDR1 SEHNR, CDR2 FQNEAQ (reference sequence). CDR3 coding DNA: TGTGCCAGCAGCACCTACAGGGAGATCGTCTATGGCTACACCTTC. As protein: CASSTYREIVYGYTF. Using reference TRBV7-9 and TRBJ1-2 for the parts outside the CDR3, the full variable domain is DTGVSQNPRHKITKRGQNVTFRCDPISEHNRLYWYRQTLGQGPEFLTYFQNEAQLEKSRLLSDRFSAERPKGSFSTLEIQRTEQGDSAMYLCASSTYREIVYGYTFGSGTRLTVV.